This T cell receptor beta chain was found in a study of cytomegalovirus exposure and HLA in healthy donors. Whole-study findings and limits: Later on, an analysis found that several of the most significant clusters appeared to be linked to common viral pathogens, which included parvovirus B19.

It was with 60 Vbeta and 13 Jbeta primers that the PCR ran. Using immunoSEQ multiplex PCR, the repertoire was profiled, and TCRdb retains in-frame clones only, with some absent. The sample includes around 200,000 clones, under 80% seen only once; the top ten take under 0.25%. This CDR3 is 17 amino acids long. It was healthy bone marrow donors who served as donors. Regarding this clone: The antigen remains unidentified.

Sequences were obtained from PBMCs. The clonotype comes from a girl aged 2 to 9 in good health and CMV-seronegative. The chain combines TRBV21-1 with TRBJ2-3; the table's TRBD2 call for D was not verified on the DNA. TRBV21-1 constitutes a pseudogene. As DNA, the CDR3 is TGTGCCAGCAGCAAAGTTAGTAGCGGGGCTAGCACAGATACGCAGTATTTT. Translating it yields CASSKVSSGASTDTQYF.